Given below is one T cell receptor (beta chain) in context. What antigen it recognizes has not been identified. No much larger clone exists at a distance of one base, and base qualities are not known. The data originate from a study of beta chain features in type 1 diabetes (dated by TCRdb to the late 2010s). Background on the whole study: Mean age, gender distribution, total cell number and subset yield did not differ between patients and healthy donors. A total of roughly 110 million sorted cells were examined across all samples, and the number of cells per subset was strongly correlated with RNA yield. Regulatory and stem cell-like memory subsets were obtained from only 8 patients and about 8 healthy donors, while naive and central memory subsets were obtained from all 30 or so donors. In the study, recently diagnosed type 1 diabetes patients and matched healthy donors were compared on the TCRB repertoires of their sorted circulating CD4+ T cell subsets.

Findings and caveats that apply to the study as a whole: Because cDNA rather than genomic DNA was sequenced, highly expressing activated cells could have been over-represented, although no difference in activation and CD3 levels was found between groups. A moderate but significant shortening of TCRB CDR3 length was observed in type 1 diabetes patients in all four CD4+ subsets. Only small numbers of individuals were included in the HLA sub-analyses, which left unresolved whether HLA type had any influence on TCRB rearrangement. Fewer insertions and more nucleotide deletions at VDJ recombination sites were observed in patients with type 1 diabetes, implying thymic rearrangement abnormalities. Naive, central memory and regulatory TCRB repertoires appeared to be more alike among patients than among healthy donors. Shorter templates might be favored by PCR, yet because patient and control samples were amplified and corrected together, any such skew would affect both groups equally.

From each donor, a single peripheral blood sample of 95 to 150 mL on average was drawn into heparinised tubes. A BD FACSAria II and a panel including CD45RO, CCR7, CD25, CD127, CD95 and CD27 were used to sort naive, central memory, regulatory and stem cell-like memory CD4+ T cells. Purity was above 95% for every sorted population. Right away, PBMCs were isolated by Lymphoprep density gradient centrifugation and were stained directly, with no culture step. So that batch effects would be minimized, each experiment stained and sorted samples in pairs, pairing one healthy donor with one patient. The entire amount of isolated RNA was reverse transcribed using the High Capacity cDNA Reverse Transcription Kit, so the sequenced TCRB transcripts were expressed ones. Deep immunoSEQ sequencing was performed on naive, central memory and regulatory T cell samples, with an average of roughly 3.6 million total reads per sample. Sorted cells were lysed in RLT buffer, and RNA was extracted using DNase-treated RNeasy Micro or Mini kits according to cell number. Each cell subset was processed separately to prevent cross-contamination, with patient and healthy donor samples processed together. Using the immunoSEQ multiplex PCR, TCRB sequences were amplified from cDNA into 87-bp fragments spanning the CDR3 region. Sequencing of the amplicons was performed on the Illumina HiSeq platform. In the source study's methods: Synthetic template baselines were used to correct PCR bias computationally, reads within Hamming distance 2 were collapsed, and singletons that could not be merged were discarded. Reads were aligned against IMGT to assign V, D and J genes, CDR3 length and insertions or deletions at six rearrangement sites. Within each subset, clonotype counts were normalized to the number of sorted cells before true diversity and Gini coefficients were calculated with the tcR R package. The overlap coefficient, calculated on TCRB nucleotide sequences, was used to quantify repertoire sharing. As a proxy for the pre-selection repertoire, out-of-frame TCRB sequences from naive cells were analyzed. The clones in this table, taken by TCRdb from immuneACCESS, are in-frame only. Not every clone is retained; where verified, under half of the shortfall comes from an unresolved V gene, and the cause of the rest is unknown. The D gene and trimming were derived from the DNA, and the V and J assignments and clone size from that table. In all, the sample holds over 700,000 clones, and 15% to 20% of those were seen once. 0.02% to 0.03% of the sample goes to the ten largest clones.

This clonotype originated in a woman aged 18-29 years in good health. Input material: naive CD4+ T cells from blood. What this sample's cell subset or site label stands for: true naive CD4+ T cells.

The CDR3 has the sequence CASSDGSGGKNIQYF. Here is the DNA: TGTGCCAGCAGTGACGGTAGCGGGGGCAAAAACATTCAGTACTTC. Recombination linked TRBV6-1 to TRBJ2-4; 9 middle bases align to TRBD2. The CDR3 spans 15 residues, from the cysteine through the phenylalanine. Here the CDR3 DNA is all that survives: 45 bases in frame from base 1. The germline V gene specifies MNHNS as CDR1 and SASEGT as CDR2. From V the trimming removes 3 bases and from J it removes 3 bases, while the gene matches leave 3 bases of the junction unaccounted for.